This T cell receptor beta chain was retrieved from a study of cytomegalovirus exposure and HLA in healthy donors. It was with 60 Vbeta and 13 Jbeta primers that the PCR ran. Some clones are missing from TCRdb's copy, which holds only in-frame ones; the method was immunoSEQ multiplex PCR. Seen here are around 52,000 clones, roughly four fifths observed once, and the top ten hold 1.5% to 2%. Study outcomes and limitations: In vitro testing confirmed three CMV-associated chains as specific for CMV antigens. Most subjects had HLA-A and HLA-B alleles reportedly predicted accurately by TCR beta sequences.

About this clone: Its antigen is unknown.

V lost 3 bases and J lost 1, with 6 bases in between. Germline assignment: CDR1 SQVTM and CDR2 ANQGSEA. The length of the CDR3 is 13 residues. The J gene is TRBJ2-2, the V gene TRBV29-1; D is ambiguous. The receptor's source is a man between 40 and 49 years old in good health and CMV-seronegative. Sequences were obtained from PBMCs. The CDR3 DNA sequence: TGCAGCGTTGATTCCGGGAACACCGGGGAGCTGTTTTTT. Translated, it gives CSVDSGNTGELFF.